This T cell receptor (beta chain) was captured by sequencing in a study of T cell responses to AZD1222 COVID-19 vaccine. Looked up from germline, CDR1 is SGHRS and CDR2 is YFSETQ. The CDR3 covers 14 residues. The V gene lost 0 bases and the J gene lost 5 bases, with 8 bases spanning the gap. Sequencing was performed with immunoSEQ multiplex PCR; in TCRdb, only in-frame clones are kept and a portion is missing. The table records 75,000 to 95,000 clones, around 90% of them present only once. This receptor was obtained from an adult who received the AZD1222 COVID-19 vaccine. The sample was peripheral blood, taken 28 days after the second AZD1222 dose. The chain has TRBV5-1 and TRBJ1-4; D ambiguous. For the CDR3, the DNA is TGCGCCAGCAGCTTGGAAGGCAGAAATGAAAAACTGTTTTTT. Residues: CASSLEGRNEKLFF.